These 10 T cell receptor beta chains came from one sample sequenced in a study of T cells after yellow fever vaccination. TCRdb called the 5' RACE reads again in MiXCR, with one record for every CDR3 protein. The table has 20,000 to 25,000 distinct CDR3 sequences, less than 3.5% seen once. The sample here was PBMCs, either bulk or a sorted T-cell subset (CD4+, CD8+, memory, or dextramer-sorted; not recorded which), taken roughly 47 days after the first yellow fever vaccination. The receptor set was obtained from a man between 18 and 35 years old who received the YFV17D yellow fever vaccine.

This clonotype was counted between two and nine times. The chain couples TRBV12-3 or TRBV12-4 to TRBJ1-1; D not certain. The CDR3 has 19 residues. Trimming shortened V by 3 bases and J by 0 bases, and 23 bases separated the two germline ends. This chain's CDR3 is CASSFSGRPSVFMNTEAFF. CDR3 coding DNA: TGTGCCAGCAGTTTCAGCGGCCGTCCTTCAGTATTCATGAACACTGAAGCTTTCTTT.

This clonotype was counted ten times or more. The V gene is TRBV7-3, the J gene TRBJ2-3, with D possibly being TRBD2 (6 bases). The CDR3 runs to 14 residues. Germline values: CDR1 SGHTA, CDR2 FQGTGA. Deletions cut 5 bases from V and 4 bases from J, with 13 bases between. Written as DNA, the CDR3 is TGTGCCAGCAGCGACCCGAGGAGGGCAGATACGCAGTATTTT. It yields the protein CASSDPRRADTQYF.

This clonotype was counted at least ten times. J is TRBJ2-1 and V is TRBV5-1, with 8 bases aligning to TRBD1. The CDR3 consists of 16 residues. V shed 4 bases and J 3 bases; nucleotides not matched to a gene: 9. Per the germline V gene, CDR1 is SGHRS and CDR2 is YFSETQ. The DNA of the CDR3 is TGCGCCAGCAGCCCGCAGGGGGCCAAATTCTACAATGAGCAGTTCTTC. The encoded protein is CASSPQGAKFYNEQFF.

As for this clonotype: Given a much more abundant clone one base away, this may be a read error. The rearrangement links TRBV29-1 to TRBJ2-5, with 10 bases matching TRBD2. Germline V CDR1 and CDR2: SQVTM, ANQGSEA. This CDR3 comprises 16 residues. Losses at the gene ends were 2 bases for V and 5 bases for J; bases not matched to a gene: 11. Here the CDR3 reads CSVETQRGGVSETQYF. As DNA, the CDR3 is TGCAGCGTTGAAACCCAGCGGGGGGGCGTAAGCGAGACCCAGTACTTC. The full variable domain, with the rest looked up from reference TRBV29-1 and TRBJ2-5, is SAVISQKPSRDICQRGTSLTIQCQVDSQVTMMFWYRQQPGQSLTLIATANQGSEATYESGFVIDKFPISRPNLTFSTLTVSNMSPEDSSIYLCSVETQRGGVSETQYFGPGTRLLVL.

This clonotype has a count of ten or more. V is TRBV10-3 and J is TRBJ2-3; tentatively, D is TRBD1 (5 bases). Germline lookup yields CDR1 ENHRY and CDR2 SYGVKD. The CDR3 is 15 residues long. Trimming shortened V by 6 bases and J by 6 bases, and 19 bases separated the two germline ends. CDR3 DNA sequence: TGTGCCATCAGAAACGGCAGGGCACCTCTGGATACGCAGTATTTT. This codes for CAIRNGRAPLDTQYF.

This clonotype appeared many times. The CDR3 here is CASSKEPDREGQFF. Here the CDR3 DNA reads TGTGCCAGCAGCAAAGAACCTGACAGGGAGGGTCAGTTCTTC. The chain links TRBV21-1 to TRBJ2-1; TRBD1 is the table's D call and was not checked against the DNA. TRBV21-1 is annotated as a pseudogene. The CDR3 is 14 residues long.

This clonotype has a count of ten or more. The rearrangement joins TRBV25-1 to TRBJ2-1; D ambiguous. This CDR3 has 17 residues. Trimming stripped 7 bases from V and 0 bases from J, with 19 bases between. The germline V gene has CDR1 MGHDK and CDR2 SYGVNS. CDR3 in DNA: TGTGCCAGCACCGACGCTGGCCGGGCAAGCTCCTACAATGAGCAGTTCTTC. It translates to CASTDAGRASSYNEQFF.

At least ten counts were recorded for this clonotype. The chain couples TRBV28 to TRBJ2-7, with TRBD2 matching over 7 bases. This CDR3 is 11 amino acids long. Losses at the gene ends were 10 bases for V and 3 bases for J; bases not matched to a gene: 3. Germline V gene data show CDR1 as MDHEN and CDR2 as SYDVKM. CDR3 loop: CAIREGYEQYV. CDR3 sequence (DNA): TGTGCCATAAGGGAGGGCTACGAGCAGTACGTC.

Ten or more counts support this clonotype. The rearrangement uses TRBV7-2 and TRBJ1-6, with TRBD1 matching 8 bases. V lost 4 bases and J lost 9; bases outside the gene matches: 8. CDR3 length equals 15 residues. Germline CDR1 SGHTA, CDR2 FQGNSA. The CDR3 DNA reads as TGTGCCAGCAGCTCAGGACAGGGCGGCAGTTCACCCCTCCACTTT. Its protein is CASSSGQGGSSPLHF.

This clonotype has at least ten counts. In DNA, the CDR3 is TGTGCCAGCAGCCCTCGAGTTAGCACAGATACGCAGTATTTT. It encodes CASSPRVSTDTQYF. The rearrangement uses TRBV7-2 and TRBJ2-3; D remains ambiguous. V lost 5 bases and J lost 0, with 9 bases in between. There are 14 residues in the CDR3. Germline V lookup: CDR1 SGHTA, CDR2 FQGNSA. Combining the CDR3 with reference TRBV7-2 and TRBJ2-3 gives the whole variable domain GAGVSQSPSNKVTEKGKDVELRCDPISGHTALYWYRQSLGQGLEFLIYFQGNSAPDKSGLPSDRFSAERTGGSVSTLTIQRTQQEDSAVYLCASSPRVSTDTQYFGPGTRLTVL.